Listed below are T cell receptor beta chains from one sample, sequenced in a study of blood T cell repertoires in COVID-19. Profiling relied on immunoSEQ multiplex PCR, and the TCRdb table lists in-frame clones only, not all of them. The sample carries fewer than 400,000 clones, 80% to 90% recorded once. Sequencing was performed on PBMCs or T cells enriched from blood (not recorded which). Receptors were obtained from a man aged 30 to 45 who had recovered from COVID-19. Both conserved end residues are part of each CDR3. D genes are given only for firm matches. Expanded clones get a size class; other rows say once, few or many, or leave the size out.

CASSPWTSGVSYNEQFF,TGTGCCAGCAGCCCTTGGACTAGCGGGGTATCCTACAATGAGCAGTTCTTC,TRBD2,NA,TRBV7-8,TRBJ2-1
CASKLTGGGYEQYF,TGTGCCAGTAAACTGACAGGGGGCGGGTACGAGCAGTACTTC,TRBD1,once,TRBV19,TRBJ2-7
CAWSGQGGYGYTF,TGTGCCTGGAGTGGACAGGGGGGCTATGGCTACACCTTC,TRBD1,once,TRBV30,TRBJ1-2
CASRIGTYYNSPLHF,TGTGCCAGCCGGATCGGGACATATTATAATTCACCCCTCCACTTT,NA,once,TRBV27,TRBJ1-6
CASSSDFTDTQYF,TGCGCCAGCAGCTCAGATTTCACAGATACGCAGTATTTT,NA,NA,TRBV5-1,TRBJ2-3
CASSRGGASSPLHF,TGTGCCAGCAGCCGGGGGGGCGCGAGTTCACCCCTCCACTTT,NA,NA,TRBV3-1/TRBV3-2,TRBJ1-6
CASSPTGTNQPQHF,TGTGCCAGCTCGCCGACAGGGACCAATCAGCCCCAGCATTTT,TRBD1,NA,TRBV18,TRBJ1-5
CASSLAGRISGNTIYF,TGTGCCAGCAGCCTTGCGGGACGGATCTCTGGAAACACCATATATTTT,NA,NA,TRBV3-1/TRBV3-2,TRBJ1-3
CASSEAAGGYNEQFF,TGTGCCAGCAGTGAAGCAGCGGGGGGGTACAATGAGCAGTTCTTC,TRBD2,many,TRBV6-1,TRBJ2-1
CASSLQGTFYGYTF,TGTGCCAGCAGCTTACAGGGGACCTTCTATGGCTACACCTTC,NA,NA,TRBV11-2,TRBJ1-2
CAGLPGQGVPGANVLTF,TGCGCCGGATTACCGGGACAGGGGGTACCTGGGGCCAACGTCCTGACTTTC,TRBD1,NA,TRBV10-2,TRBJ2-6
CASSPRGRVPDTQYF,TGTGCCAGCTCACCACGGGGGCGAGTACCAGATACGCAGTATTTT,NA,NA,TRBV18,TRBJ2-3
CASGLLGLGYTF,TGTGCCAGCGGCCTACTGGGACTTGGCTACACCTTC,NA,NA,TRBV27,TRBJ1-2
CASSSDMLTQYF,TGTGCCAGCAGCTCCGACATGCTTACGCAGTATTTT,NA,NA,TRBV7-9,TRBJ2-3
CASSPSGSGYTF,TGTGCCAGCAGTCCGTCGGGAAGCGGCTACACCTTC,NA,NA,TRBV28,TRBJ1-2
CASSLMNGDEQYF,TGTGCCAGCAGCTTAATGAACGGGGACGAGCAGTACTTC,NA,NA,TRBV11-3,TRBJ2-7
CASSLVTQGMGGGYTF,TGTGCCAGCAGCTTGGTTACACAGGGGATGGGGGGTGGCTACACCTTC,TRBD1,NA,TRBV5-4,TRBJ1-2
CASSFTSGGIDEQYF,TGCGCCAGCAGCTTTACAAGCGGGGGGATCGACGAGCAGTACTTC,TRBD2,NA,TRBV5-1,TRBJ2-7
CASSIRDRPYEQYF,TGTGCCAGTAGCATCCGGGACAGACCGTACGAGCAGTACTTC,TRBD1,NA,TRBV19,TRBJ2-7
CASSFSPGQGFSEQFF,TGTGCCAGCAGTTTTAGCCCGGGACAGGGGTTCTCTGAGCAGTTCTTC,TRBD1,NA,TRBV27,TRBJ2-1
CASSSTQNTEAFF,TGCGCCAGCAGCTCGACACAGAACACTGAAGCTTTCTTT,NA,NA,TRBV5-1,TRBJ1-1
CASTDPGQGYNSPLHF,TGTGCCAGTACCGACCCGGGACAGGGGTATAATTCACCCCTCCACTTT,TRBD1,many,TRBV19,TRBJ1-6
CATTWDFTYEQYF,TGTGCCACCACTTGGGACTTCACCTACGAGCAGTACTTC,NA,NA,TRBV24-1,TRBJ2-7
CASSRLAGEGGEQFF,TGTGCCAGCAGCCGTCTAGCGGGGGAGGGTGGTGAGCAGTTCTTC,TRBD2,NA,TRBV4-2,TRBJ2-1
CASSEVDRGNQPQHF,TGTGCCAGCAGTGAAGTTGACAGGGGCAATCAGCCCCAGCATTTT,TRBD1,NA,TRBV6-1,TRBJ1-5
CASSRTSPAGLLFF,TGTGCCAGTAGCCGGACTAGCCCCGCTGGGTTGCTGTTTTTT,TRBD2,NA,TRBV19,TRBJ2-2
CATRVSGSLEQYF,TGTGCCACCCGGGTCTCCGGTAGTCTCGAGCAGTACTTC,NA,NA,TRBV12-3/TRBV12-4,TRBJ2-7
CATSDPGVYGYTF,TGTGCCACCAGTGACCCGGGGGTCTATGGCTACACCTTC,NA,NA,TRBV24-1,TRBJ1-2
CASIIGGGMNTEAFF,TGTGCCAGCATCATAGGGGGGGGAATGAACACTGAAGCTTTCTTT,NA,NA,TRBV21-1,TRBJ1-1
CASESGYYEQYF,TGTGCCAGCGAAAGCGGATACTACGAGCAGTACTTC,NA,NA,TRBV11-2,TRBJ2-7
CASSLGAGKETQYF,TGCGCCAGCAGCTTGGGAGCGGGTAAGGAGACCCAGTACTTC,NA,once,TRBV5-1,TRBJ2-5
CASSFGAGRTEAFF,TGTGCCAGCAGCTTTGGGGCGGGGCGCACTGAAGCTTTCTTT,NA,NA,TRBV7-2,TRBJ1-1
CASSTGQLPNEKLFF,TGCGCCAGCAGCACCGGACAACTACCTAATGAAAAACTGTTTTTT,NA,NA,TRBV5-1,TRBJ1-4
CASSRGGWNSPLHF,TGTGCCAGCAGTCGGGGGGGGTGGAATTCACCCCTCCACTTT,NA,once,TRBV28,TRBJ1-6
CASSRPEDPSSYNEQFF,TGTGCCAGCAGTAGACCGGAGGATCCGAGCTCCTACAATGAGCAGTTCTTC,NA,NA,TRBV28,TRBJ2-1
CASSDPTGSYEQYF,TGTGCCAGCAGTGACCCGACAGGTTCCTACGAGCAGTACTTC,NA,once,TRBV6-1,TRBJ2-7
CASSTFTSHSNQPQHF,TGTGCCAGTAGTACCTTTACAAGTCATAGCAATCAGCCCCAGCATTTT,NA,NA,TRBV19,TRBJ1-5
CASSPGTENTEAFF,TGTGCCAGCAGTCCCGGGACAGAGAACACTGAAGCTTTCTTT,TRBD1,NA,TRBV2,TRBJ1-1
CASSESRLAGGPDLDEQFF,TGTGCCAGCAGTGAAAGTAGGTTAGCGGGGGGGCCCGACCTCGATGAGCAGTTCTTC,TRBD2,NA,TRBV2,TRBJ2-1
CASSFNGRVVLTEAFF,TGCGCCAGCAGCTTCAACGGCAGGGTCGTTTTAACTGAAGCTTTCTTT,NA,NA,TRBV5-1,TRBJ1-1
CASSNRGKSSYEQYF,TGTGCCAGCAGTAACAGGGGGAAGAGCTCCTACGAGCAGTACTTC,TRBD1,NA,TRBV7-2,TRBJ2-7
CAITRTGESEAFF,TGTGCCATCACCCGGACAGGGGAGTCTGAAGCTTTCTTT,TRBD1,NA,TRBV10-3,TRBJ1-1
CASSLTGGYGYTF,TGTGCCAGCAGCTTAACAGGGGGCTATGGCTACACCTTC,TRBD1,NA,TRBV7-9,TRBJ1-2
CASGFSRAGGETQYF,TGTGCTAGTGGTTTTTCGAGGGCAGGTGGAGAGACCCAGTACTTC,NA,NA,TRBV12-5,TRBJ2-5
CASSLRQNYGYTF,TGTGCCAGCAGTTTAAGACAGAACTATGGCTACACCTTC,NA,NA,TRBV6-5,TRBJ1-2
CASSLRAGASGELFF,TGTGCCAGCAGCTTAAGGGCGGGGGCGTCCGGGGAGCTGTTTTTT,NA,NA,TRBV7-9,TRBJ2-2
CASSPPQGNNSPLHF,TGTGCCAGCTCACCACCGCAGGGGAACAATTCACCCCTCCACTTT,NA,NA,TRBV18,TRBJ1-6
CASKEASGGHRNYEQYF,TGCGCCAGCAAGGAGGCTAGCGGGGGCCACAGGAACTACGAGCAGTACTTC,TRBD2,once,TRBV5-1,TRBJ2-7
CASSQDLRWGPGGLNSPLHF,TGCGCCAGCAGCCAAGATCTTCGTTGGGGGCCGGGGGGCTTAAATTCACCCCTCCACTTT,NA,NA,TRBV4-1,TRBJ1-6
CATSALFQGAQETQYF,TGTGCCACCAGTGCCCTATTTCAGGGGGCCCAAGAGACCCAGTACTTC,TRBD1,NA,TRBV24-1,TRBJ2-5
CASSLVQPDTQYF,TGTGCCAGCAGTTTAGTACAGCCAGATACGCAGTATTTT,NA,NA,TRBV28,TRBJ2-3